This record concerns one TCR beta chain sequence. The data stem from a study of blood T cell repertoires in COVID-19. About the study: Nucleic acid was either cDNA or gDNA, and it came from T cells, B-cell-depleted T cells, or PBMCs.

Clones were read by immunoSEQ multiplex PCR, and TCRdb kept only the in-frame ones, dropping some. The sample has roughly 64,000 clones, around nine tenths seen once; the top ten hold around a tenth. This sequence originates from a woman older than 75 with active COVID-19. The sample taken for sequencing was peripheral blood.

The CDR3 region has the DNA TGTGCCAGCAGCTTAGCGTTTACAGAAACCTACGAGCAGTACTTC. It specifies CASSLAFTETYEQYF. This chain connects TRBV7-8 to TRBJ2-7; no clear D gene. CDR3 length equals 15 residues. Between the trimmed V and J ends, which lost 0 bases and 2 bases, there was a span of 11 bases. Germline lookup yields CDR1 SGHVS and CDR2 FQNEAQ.